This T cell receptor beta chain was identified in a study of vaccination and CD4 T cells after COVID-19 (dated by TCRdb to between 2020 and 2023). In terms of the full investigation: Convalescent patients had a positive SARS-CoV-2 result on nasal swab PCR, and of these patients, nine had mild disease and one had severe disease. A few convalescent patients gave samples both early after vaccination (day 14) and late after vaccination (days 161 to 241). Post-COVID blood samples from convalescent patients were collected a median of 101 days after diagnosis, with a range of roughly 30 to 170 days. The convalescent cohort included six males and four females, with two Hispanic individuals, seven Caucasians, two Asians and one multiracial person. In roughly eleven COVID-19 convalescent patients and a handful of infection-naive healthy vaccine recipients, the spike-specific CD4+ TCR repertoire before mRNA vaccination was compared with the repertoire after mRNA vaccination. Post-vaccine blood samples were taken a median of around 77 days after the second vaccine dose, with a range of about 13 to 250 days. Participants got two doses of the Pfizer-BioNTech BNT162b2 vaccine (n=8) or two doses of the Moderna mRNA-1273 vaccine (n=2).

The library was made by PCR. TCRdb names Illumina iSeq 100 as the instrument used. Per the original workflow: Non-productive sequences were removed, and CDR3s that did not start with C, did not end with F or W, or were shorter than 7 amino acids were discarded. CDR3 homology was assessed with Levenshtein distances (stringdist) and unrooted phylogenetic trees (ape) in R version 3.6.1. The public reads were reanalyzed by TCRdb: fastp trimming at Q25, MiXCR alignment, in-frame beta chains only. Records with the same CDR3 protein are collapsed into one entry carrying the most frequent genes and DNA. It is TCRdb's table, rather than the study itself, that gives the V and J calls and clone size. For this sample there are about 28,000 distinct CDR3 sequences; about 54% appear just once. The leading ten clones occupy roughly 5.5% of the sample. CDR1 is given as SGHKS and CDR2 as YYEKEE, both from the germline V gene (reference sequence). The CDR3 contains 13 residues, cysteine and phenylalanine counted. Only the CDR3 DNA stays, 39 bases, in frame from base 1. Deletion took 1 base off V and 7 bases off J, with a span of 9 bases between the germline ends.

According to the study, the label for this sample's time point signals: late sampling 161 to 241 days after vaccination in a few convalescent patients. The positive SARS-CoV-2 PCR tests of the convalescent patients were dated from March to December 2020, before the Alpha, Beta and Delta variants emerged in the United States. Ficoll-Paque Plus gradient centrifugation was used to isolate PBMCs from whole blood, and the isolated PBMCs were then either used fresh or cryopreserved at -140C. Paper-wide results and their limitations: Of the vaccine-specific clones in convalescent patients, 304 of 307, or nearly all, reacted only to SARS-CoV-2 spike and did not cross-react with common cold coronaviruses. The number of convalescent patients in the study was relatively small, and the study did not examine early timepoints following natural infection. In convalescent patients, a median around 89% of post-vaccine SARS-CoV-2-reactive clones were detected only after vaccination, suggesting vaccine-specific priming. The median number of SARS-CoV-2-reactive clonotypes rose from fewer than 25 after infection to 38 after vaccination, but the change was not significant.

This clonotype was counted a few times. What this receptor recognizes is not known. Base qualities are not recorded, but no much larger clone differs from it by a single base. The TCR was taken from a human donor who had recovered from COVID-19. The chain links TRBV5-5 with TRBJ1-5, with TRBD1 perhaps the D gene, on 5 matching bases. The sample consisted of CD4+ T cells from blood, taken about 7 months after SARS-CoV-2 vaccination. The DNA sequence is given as TGTGCCAGCAGCTTGAGGGGTACACAGCCCCAGCATTTT. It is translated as CASSLRGTQPQHF. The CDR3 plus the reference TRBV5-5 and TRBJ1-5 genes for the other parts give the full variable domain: DAGVTQSPTHLIKTRGQQVTLRCSPISGHKSVSWYQQVLGQGPQFIFQYYEKEERGRGNFPDRFSARQFPNYSSELNVNALLLGDSALYLCASSLRGTQPQHFGDGTRLSIL.